This T cell receptor beta chain was recorded in a study of CD8+ T cells in alopecia areata. General study results and limits: In lesional scalp, particularly from alopecia totalis/universalis, clonality was higher than in normal scalp.

In each case, RNA was isolated and then reverse transcribed into cDNA as the sequencing template. The method was immunoSEQ multiplex PCR; TCRdb's version includes in-frame clones alone and lacks a portion of them. This table has 150,000 or so clones, roughly 70% appearing once. In regard to this clone: Antigen specificity is unknown.

Lesional scalp tissue (obtained by punch biopsy) and peripheral blood were collected from alopecia areata patients. Germline V gene data show CDR1 as GTSNPN and CDR2 as SVGIG (reference sequence). Deletions cut 1 base from V and 4 bases from J, with 5 bases between. The CDR3 totals 12 residues. The V and J genes are TRBV30 and TRBJ2-1; D gene unclear. The source material was CD8+ T cells sorted from blood, sampled at week 0. The TCR was taken from a human donor with alopecia areata. CDR3 in DNA: TGTGCCTGGAGTGCGATATACAATGAGCAGTTCTTC. Translation: CAWSAIYNEQFF.